The rows below give T cell receptor beta chains drawn from one sample of a study of cytomegalovirus exposure and HLA in healthy donors. Some clones are missing from TCRdb's copy, which holds only in-frame ones; the method was immunoSEQ multiplex PCR. This repertoire shows tens of thousands of clones, about 66% found once; its top ten account for 2.1%. Source material: PBMCs. The receptors were sampled from a man aged 25 to 40 in good health and CMV-seronegative. Both conserved end residues are trimmed from each CDR3. The order of the fields is J gene, V gene, CDR3 length, CDR3 protein.

j_call: TRBJ1-5
v_call: TRBV19
cdr3_length: 14
cdr3_aa: ASSSGQGGSNQPQH

j_call: TRBJ2-7
v_call: TRBV5-1
cdr3_length: 13
cdr3_aa: ASSFTGLPSYEQY

j_call: TRBJ2-2
v_call: TRBV5-1
cdr3_length: 11
cdr3_aa: ASGQGSSRELF

j_call: TRBJ2-1
v_call: TRBV7-3
cdr3_length: 11
cdr3_aa: ASSRGQVNKQF

j_call: TRBJ2-1
v_call: TRBV11-3
cdr3_length: 9
cdr3_aa: ASSRVGEQF

j_call: TRBJ2-2
v_call: TRBV7-9
cdr3_length: 17
cdr3_aa: ASSLPGTSGADNTGELF

j_call: TRBJ2-2
v_call: TRBV14
cdr3_length: 12
cdr3_aa: ASSQVEITGELF

j_call: TRBJ2-1
v_call: TRBV19
cdr3_length: 11
cdr3_aa: ASSITGYNEQF

j_call: TRBJ2-7
v_call: TRBV13
cdr3_length: 13
cdr3_aa: ASSSPDRAIYEQY

j_call: TRBJ2-7
v_call: TRBV28
cdr3_length: 12
cdr3_aa: ASRTGTVPYEQY

j_call: TRBJ1-5
v_call: TRBV18
cdr3_length: 13
cdr3_aa: ASSVFDRGNQPQH

j_call: TRBJ2-1
v_call: TRBV28
cdr3_length: 13
cdr3_aa: ASSTRTGPYNEQF

j_call: TRBJ1-1
v_call: TRBV5-1
cdr3_length: 13
cdr3_aa: ASSLGTGGVTEAF

j_call: TRBJ2-2
v_call: TRBV7-9
cdr3_length: 16
cdr3_aa: ASSSAGRDRGVSGELF

j_call: TRBJ2-7
v_call: TRBV4-1
cdr3_length: 14
cdr3_aa: ASSRSGLAGVGEQY

j_call: TRBJ1-4
v_call: TRBV14
cdr3_length: 14
cdr3_aa: ASSQQGPGTPEKLF

j_call: TRBJ1-2
v_call: TRBV4-1
cdr3_length: 16
cdr3_aa: ASSRTGGPQVGVYGYT

j_call: TRBJ1-4
v_call: TRBV6-1
cdr3_length: 12
cdr3_aa: ASRGGATNEKLF

j_call: TRBJ1-5
v_call: TRBV11-3
cdr3_length: 13
cdr3_aa: ASSLTGQGYQPQH

j_call: TRBJ1-1
v_call: TRBV19
cdr3_length: 13
cdr3_aa: ASSSGQGLNTEAF

j_call: TRBJ1-1
v_call: TRBV7-9
cdr3_length: 10
cdr3_aa: ASSLISSEAF

j_call: TRBJ1-1
v_call: TRBV7-2
cdr3_length: 12
cdr3_aa: ASTEQGINTEAF

j_call: TRBJ2-7
v_call: TRBV7-2
cdr3_length: 11
cdr3_aa: ASSPGLGYEQY

j_call: TRBJ1-2
v_call: TRBV18
cdr3_length: 11
cdr3_aa: ASSLGQPYGYT

j_call: TRBJ1-1
v_call: TRBV4-2
cdr3_length: 11
cdr3_aa: ASSQDEAPGAF

j_call: TRBJ2-7
v_call: TRBV4-1
cdr3_length: 11
cdr3_aa: ASSQAQGPEQY

j_call: TRBJ2-3
v_call: TRBV7-2
cdr3_length: 12
cdr3_aa: ASSLVQGPDTQY

j_call: TRBJ1-4
v_call: TRBV6-5
cdr3_length: 13
cdr3_aa: ASSYIWTGSEKLF

j_call: TRBJ1-5
v_call: TRBV7-9
cdr3_length: 12
cdr3_aa: ASSPSEANQPQH

j_call: TRBJ2-3
v_call: TRBV2
cdr3_length: 10
cdr3_aa: ASSGQADTQY

j_call: TRBJ2-5
v_call: TRBV10-2
cdr3_length: 12
cdr3_aa: ASSEPGIWETQY

j_call: TRBJ1-6
v_call: TRBV13
cdr3_length: 13
cdr3_aa: ASSWQGASGSPLH

j_call: TRBJ1-2
v_call: TRBV5-1
cdr3_length: 10
cdr3_aa: ASSLSGDGYT

j_call: TRBJ1-1
v_call: TRBV29-1
cdr3_length: 11
cdr3_aa: SVLRTVKTEAF

j_call: TRBJ1-1
v_call: TRBV18
cdr3_length: 12
cdr3_aa: ASSSSRLPTEAF

j_call: TRBJ1-3
v_call: TRBV2
cdr3_length: 11
cdr3_aa: ASKGTAGNTIY

j_call: TRBJ2-1
v_call: TRBV5-1
cdr3_length: 14
cdr3_aa: ASSMGQGRGINEQF

j_call: TRBJ2-1
v_call: TRBV5-1
cdr3_length: 12
cdr3_aa: ASSPGLAFNEQF

j_call: TRBJ1-4
v_call: TRBV10-3
cdr3_length: 13
cdr3_aa: AISRNSGDNEKLF

j_call: TRBJ1-1
v_call: TRBV13
cdr3_length: 14
cdr3_aa: ASSAFGTDVTPEAF

j_call: TRBJ1-2
v_call: TRBV28
cdr3_length: 11
cdr3_aa: ASRDRGISGYT

j_call: TRBJ2-1
v_call: TRBV25-1
cdr3_length: 14
cdr3_aa: ASSESTGASYNEQF

j_call: TRBJ1-6
v_call: TRBV7-2
cdr3_length: 13
cdr3_aa: ASRPDSSYNSPLH

j_call: TRBJ1-1
v_call: TRBV5-6
cdr3_length: 13
cdr3_aa: ASSVGPKTRTEAF

j_call: TRBJ1-1
v_call: TRBV4-1
cdr3_length: 12
cdr3_aa: ASSHGNSNTEAF

j_call: TRBJ1-3
v_call: TRBV5-6
cdr3_length: 14
cdr3_aa: ASSPNPGASGNTIY

j_call: TRBJ1-2
v_call: TRBV15
cdr3_length: 12
cdr3_aa: ATSGSTGLYGYT

j_call: TRBJ2-1
v_call: TRBV5-4
cdr3_length: 12
cdr3_aa: ASSAGTGYNEQF

j_call: TRBJ1-2
v_call: TRBV6-5
cdr3_length: 13
cdr3_aa: ASSPAGGITYGYT

j_call: TRBJ1-4
v_call: TRBV13
cdr3_length: 12
cdr3_aa: ASSLDRGSKKLF

j_call: TRBJ1-1
v_call: TRBV29-1
cdr3_length: 12
cdr3_aa: SVREAGGISEAF

j_call: TRBJ2-3
v_call: TRBV4-1
cdr3_length: 13
cdr3_aa: ASSRPGGASDTQY

j_call: TRBJ2-4
v_call: TRBV5-4
cdr3_length: 11
cdr3_aa: ASSFLTSDIQY

j_call: TRBJ2-7
v_call: TRBV5-4
cdr3_length: 16
cdr3_aa: ASSLGSGGDRAIYEQY

j_call: TRBJ1-1
v_call: TRBV19
cdr3_length: 10
cdr3_aa: ASRWPGTEAF

j_call: TRBJ2-7
v_call: TRBV28
cdr3_length: 11
cdr3_aa: ASSSGGRYEQY

j_call: TRBJ2-7
v_call: TRBV4-1
cdr3_length: 13
cdr3_aa: ASSRGDRSSYEQY

j_call: TRBJ2-5
v_call: TRBV28
cdr3_length: 11
cdr3_aa: ASSLASGETQY

j_call: TRBJ2-3
v_call: TRBV29-1
cdr3_length: 12
cdr3_aa: SVEGTSGTDTQY

j_call: TRBJ2-5
v_call: TRBV7-2
cdr3_length: 11
cdr3_aa: ASSSTGDETQY